Shown below are 12 T cell receptor beta chains from a single sample sequenced in a study of blood T cell repertoires in COVID-19. Clones were sequenced by immunoSEQ multiplex PCR, and TCRdb holds only the in-frame ones, with some missing. This sample carries about 300,000 clones, around 86% of them seen once, and the ten largest clones take 4.5% to 6.5%. Sequencing was carried out using PBMCs or T cells enriched from blood (not recorded which). Receptor source: a man aged 55 to 70 who had recovered from COVID-19.

The V gene is TRBV3-1 (or the pseudogene TRBV3-2), the J gene TRBJ2-3, with 7 positions matching TRBD1. Germline-derived CDR1 and CDR2 are LGHDT and YNNKEL (reference sequence). The CDR3 loop spans 13 amino acids. Trimming at V came to 3 bases and at J to 6 bases, leaving 3 bases not matched to a gene. CDR3 DNA sequence: TGTGCCAGCAGCCACTCACAGGGGGATACGCAGTATTTT. It codes for CASSHSQGDTQYF.

This rearrangement joins TRBV24-1 to TRBJ1-2, with 7 bases aligning to TRBD1. Germline assignment: CDR1 KGHDR and CDR2 SFDVKD. V lost 3 bases, J lost 1 base, and 4 bases stayed unmatched. This CDR3 contains 15 residues. The DNA for the CDR3 is TGTGCCACCAGTGATGCGTCAGGGGGTAACTATGGCTACACCTTC. This sequence encodes CATSDASGGNYGYTF.

The gene calls are TRBV29-1 and TRBJ1-5, with D perhaps TRBD1 (5 bases). Trimming removed 2 bases from V and 5 bases from J, with 10 bases in between. CDR3 length equals 13 residues. The germline CDR1 and CDR2 sequences are SQVTM and ANQGSEA. CDR3 protein: CSVERGRDQPQHF. In nucleotides, the CDR3 is TGCAGCGTTGAACGGGGGAGGGATCAGCCCCAGCATTTT.

In nucleotides, the CDR3 is TGTGCCAGCAGTCTCGGGACAGGGGTAACTAATGAAAAACTGTTTTTT. As protein: CASSLGTGVTNEKLFF. The chain couples TRBV28 to TRBJ1-4, with 10 bases matching TRBD1. J gave up 1 base and V 5 bases, and 4 bases lay outside the gene matches. There are 16 residues in the CDR3. Germline V gene lookup returns CDR1 MDHEN and CDR2 SYDVKM.

The V call is TRBV7-3, the J call TRBJ2-2, with 9 bases identical to TRBD1. Germline V gene lookup returns CDR1 SGHTA and CDR2 FQGTGA. The J segment lost 0 bases and the V segment lost 6 bases, leaving 5 bases of the junction unmatched. CDR3 length equals 16 residues. CDR3: CASSRTGGANTGELFF. The CDR3 DNA sequence: TGTGCCAGCAGTCGAACAGGGGGCGCGAACACCGGGGAGCTGTTTTTT.

CDR3 nucleotides: TGTGCCAGTAGTATAGGGCAGGGGGCTTCAGATACGCAGTATTTT. This codes for CASSIGQGASDTQYF. The chain recombines TRBV19 with TRBJ2-3; TRBD1 agrees at 8 bases. Germline CDR1 is LNHDA and CDR2 is SQIVND (reference sequence). The CDR3 covers 15 residues. The junction had 4 bases not matched to a gene; V was cut back by 1 base and J by 4 bases.

This clone was observed a single time. The rearrangement uses TRBV3-1 (or the pseudogene TRBV3-2) and TRBJ1-1; possible D gene TRBD1, 6 bases. The germline V gene encodes CDR1 LGHDT and CDR2 YNNKEL (reference sequence). This CDR3 spans 17 amino acids. Trimming left V 1 base short and J 4 bases short, with 19 bases between. The CDR3 sequence: CASSQVAFGAGATEAFF. The CDR3 region has the DNA TGTGCCAGCAGCCAAGTGGCCTTCGGGGCAGGGGCCACTGAAGCTTTCTTT.

The genes are TRBV7-2 and TRBJ1-1, with D possibly being TRBD1 (5 bases). Trimming took 3 bases from V and 1 from J, leaving 12 bases between them. The germline CDR1 and CDR2 sequences are SGHTA and FQGNSA. This CDR3 region has 15 residues. The DNA of the CDR3 is TGTGCCAGCAGCTTCAGGGTTCAAAGGAACACTGAAGCTTTCTTT. Translated, it gives CASSFRVQRNTEAFF.

This clone was seen a single time. The chain combines TRBV2 with TRBJ2-1, with 13 bases fitting TRBD2. This CDR3 has 14 amino acids. CDR1 is SNHLY and CDR2 is FYNNEI in the germline V gene. After removal of 7 bases from V and 7 bases from J, the junction contained 4 bases not matched to a gene. The CDR3 reads CASMGTSGMNEQFF. As DNA, the CDR3 is TGTGCCAGCATGGGGACTAGCGGGATGAATGAGCAGTTCTTC.

J is TRBJ2-1 and V is TRBV24-1, with no clear D. There are 16 residues in the CDR3. Germline loops: CDR1 KGHDR, CDR2 SFDVKD. Trimming took off 4 bases at V and 0 bases at J, with 12 bases between the two ends. The CDR3 DNA follows: TGTGCCACCAGTGACGTCAGTCCGGGCTCCTACAATGAGCAGTTCTTC. Protein sequence: CATSDVSPGSYNEQFF.

This clone occurred once. This chain uses TRBV5-1 with TRBJ1-2; TRBD1 might be the D (5 bases). CDR3 length equals 13 residues. Trimming stripped 3 bases from V and 5 bases from J, with 11 bases between. Germline assignment: CDR1 SGHRS and CDR2 YFSETQ. CDR3 sequence reads: CASSSAGLYGYTF. CDR3 sequence (DNA): TGCGCCAGCAGCTCGGCGGGACTTTATGGCTACACCTTC.

Here the CDR3 reads CASSQDLYQPQHF. The DNA of the CDR3 is TGTGCCAGCAGCCAAGATCTTTATCAGCCCCAGCATTTT. V usage is TRBV3-1 (or the pseudogene TRBV3-2) and J usage is TRBJ1-5; D gene unclear. The CDR3 is 13 residues long. Per the germline V gene, CDR1 is LGHDT and CDR2 is YNNKEL (reference sequence). The V end was cut by 0 bases, the J end by 5 bases, with 5 bases between.